This T cell receptor beta chain came from a study of CD8 T cells in ankylosing spondylitis. Overall study findings and caveats: Before this, some motif variants had been reported in reactive arthritis synovial fluid and blood. About 8 highly homologous variants made up a TCR beta motif that seemed to typify ankylosing spondylitis blood.

The CDR3 has 13 amino acids. V was clipped by 5 bases and J by 6 bases; unmatched bases: 4. Germline lookup yields CDR1 SGHDT and CDR2 YYEEEE. This clonotype was detected ten times or more. The antigen is unknown. TCRdb recomputed calls from the 5' RACE reads with MiXCR, one row per CDR3 protein. The sample carries some 840,000 distinct CDR3 sequences, approximately 12% recorded once. The sequencing input was blood, either unsorted or a sorted T cell fraction (not recorded which). V is TRBV5-6 and J is TRBJ1-1; TRBD1 agrees at 10 bases. This clonotype originated in a male donor with ankylosing spondylitis. The CDR3, as DNA: TGTGCCAGCAGTTGGGACAGGGGCGCTGAAGCTTTCTTT. Residues: CASSWDRGAEAFF.